The 18 T cell receptor beta chains below all came from one sample that was sequenced in a study of OX40 agonist ivuxolimab in advanced cancers. Method: immunoSEQ multiplex PCR; TCRdb's copy keeps in-frame clones and lacks some. Here the sample spans 70,000 or so clones, approximately 90% being singletons. Sequenced here: CD4+ or CD8+ T cells sorted from blood, sampled in a trial of the OX40 agonist ivuxolimab. These receptors were obtained from an adult with an advanced solid tumor such as melanoma, head and neck, liver or kidney cancer.

This rearrangement joins TRBV11-2 to TRBJ2-2, with D hard to call. The V end was cut by 2 bases, the J end by 3 bases, with 4 bases between. CDR1 is SGHAT and CDR2 is FQNNGV in the germline V gene. The CDR3 loop spans 13 amino acids. This CDR3 is CASSLSYTGELFF. The CDR3 nucleotides read TGTGCCAGCAGCTTATCCTACACCGGGGAGCTGTTTTTT.

V gene TRBV6-1 combines with J gene TRBJ2-7; TRBD1 aligns across 9 bases. The CDR3 runs to 17 residues. The germline V gene encodes CDR1 MNHNS and CDR2 SASEGT. The ends lost 1 base at V and 2 bases at J; junction bases unmatched: 9. CDR3 DNA sequence: TGTGCCAGCAGTGAAGGGGCCCCGGGACAGGGAACCTACGAGCAGTACTTC. Its protein product is CASSEGAPGQGTYEQYF.

This clone appeared once. The V gene is TRBV11-2, the J gene TRBJ2-2; possibly TRBD2 for D (5 bases). CDR3 length: 14 amino acids. Trimming removed 6 bases from V and 0 bases from J, with 8 bases in between. In germline, CDR1 is SGHAT, CDR2 FQNNGV. The CDR3 DNA follows: TGTGCCAGCAGGAGCGGCGCGAACACCGGGGAGCTGTTTTTT. Amino acids: CASRSGANTGELFF.

This rearrangement joins TRBV9 to TRBJ1-2; D ambiguous. There are 14 residues in the CDR3. Germline lookup yields CDR1 SGDLS and CDR2 YYNGEE. Trimming cost V 2 bases and J 0 bases, with 8 bases left between them. As DNA, the CDR3 is TGTGCCAGCAGCGTCGACACAGCTAACTATGGCTACACCTTC. This translates into CASSVDTANYGYTF. The full variable domain, completed using reference TRBV9 and TRBJ1-2, is DSGVTQTPKHLITATGQRVTLRCSPRSGDLSVYWYQQSLDQGLQFLIQYYNGEERAKGNILERFSAQQFPDLHSELNLSSLELGDSALYFCASSVDTANYGYTFGSGTRLTVV.

The V call is TRBV6-5, the J call TRBJ1-6; no clear D. V lost 2 bases and J 7 bases, leaving 9 bases between the germline ends. The CDR3 has 14 residues. Germline CDR1 reads MNHEY; CDR2 reads SVGAGI. The CDR3 region is CASSYRTGNSPLHF. CDR3 nucleotides: TGTGCCAGCAGTTACCGGACGGGGAATTCACCCCTCCACTTT.

This chain uses TRBV6-5 with TRBJ2-2; D gene ambiguous. Germline V CDR1 and CDR2: MNHEY, SVGAGI. This CDR3 spans 12 amino acids. Deletions cut 7 bases from V and 1 base from J, with 4 bases between. The CDR3 reads CASIRNTGELFF. As DNA, the CDR3 is TGTGCCAGCATCCGGAACACCGGGGAGCTGTTTTTT.

The chain employs TRBV10-3 and TRBJ2-3; D perhaps matches TRBD2 (5 bases). Germline V gene lookup returns CDR1 ENHRY and CDR2 SYGVKD. The CDR3 loop spans 14 amino acids. The ends were cut back, 4 bases at V and 5 bases at J, with 13 bases in the middle. CDR3 nucleotide sequence: TGTGCCATCAGTGGACCTCCGGGGAAAGATACGCAGTATTTT. It translates to CAISGPPGKDTQYF.

This chain uses TRBV29-1 with TRBJ2-2; TRBD1 is a possible D gene (6 bases). CDR1 is SQVTM and CDR2 is ANQGSEA in the germline V gene. V dropped 3 bases and J dropped 6 bases, with 20 bases sitting between them. The CDR3 sequence is 16 residues long. The CDR3 loop reads CSVEGSGWGQAGELFF. The CDR3 nucleotides read TGCAGCGTTGAGGGATCAGGATGGGGGCAGGCCGGGGAGCTGTTTTTT.

The gene calls are TRBV15 and TRBJ1-1, with 7 nucleotides matching TRBD1. CDR3 length equals 13 residues. The germline V gene encodes CDR1 LNHNV and CDR2 YYDKDF (reference sequence). V was clipped by 7 bases and J by 1 base; unmatched bases: 3. For the CDR3, the DNA is TGTGCCACCATGCAGGGGGGGAACACTGAAGCTTTCTTT. It specifies CATMQGGNTEAFF.

The chain joins TRBV6-6 to TRBJ1-2, with a tentative D call TRBD1 (5 bases). CDR1 MNHNY and CDR2 SVGAGI come from the germline V gene (reference sequence). This CDR3 contains 13 residues. V dropped 2 bases and J dropped 4 bases, with 8 bases sitting between them. The CDR3 is CASSYQGPYGYTF. CDR3 sequence (DNA): TGTGCCAGCAGTTACCAGGGCCCCTATGGCTACACCTTC.

The V and J genes are TRBV4-1 and TRBJ2-7; tentatively, D is TRBD2 (5 bases). The CDR3 length is 15 residues. Trimming left V 1 base short and J 3 bases short, with 13 bases between. Germline loops: CDR1 MGHRA, CDR2 YSYEKL. CDR3: CASSQGSGFGYEQYF. In nucleotides, the CDR3 is TGCGCCAGCAGCCAAGGTTCGGGATTCGGCTACGAGCAGTACTTC.

The sample holds a few counts of this clone. The chain recombines TRBV19 with TRBJ2-7; D uncertain. The V end lost 8 bases, the J end lost 2 bases, and 13 bases lay between the germline ends. This CDR3 spans 13 amino acids. Germline V gives CDR1 LNHDA, CDR2 SQIVND (reference sequence). The DNA for the CDR3 is TGTGCCAGTGGGCCGGGCGGAACCTACGAGCAGTACTTC. This translates into CASGPGGTYEQYF.

This chain uses TRBV9 with TRBJ2-6; D uncertain. This CDR3 comprises 13 residues. From germline, CDR1 is SGDLS and CDR2 YYNGEE. The ends were cut back, 0 bases at V and 4 bases at J, with 2 bases in the middle. CDR3 nucleotides: TGTGCCAGCAGCGTAGCCGGGGCCAACGTCCTGACTTTC. It is translated as CASSVAGANVLTF. Based on the CDR3 plus reference TRBV9 and TRBJ2-6, the full variable domain is DSGVTQTPKHLITATGQRVTLRCSPRSGDLSVYWYQQSLDQGLQFLIQYYNGEERAKGNILERFSAQQFPDLHSELNLSSLELGDSALYFCASSVAGANVLTFGAGSRLTVL.

The gene calls are TRBV4-1 and TRBJ2-7, with 8 bases fitting TRBD2. V lost 4 bases to trimming and J lost 2 bases; unmatched junction nucleotides: 1. This CDR3 contains 13 residues. The germline gives CDR1 MGHRA, CDR2 YSYEKL. In nucleotides, the CDR3 is TGCGCCAGCAGCCCCGGGGGGGCCTACGAGCAGTACTTC. Amino acids: CASSPGGAYEQYF.

The rearrangement uses TRBV6-5 and TRBJ2-7; a possible D gene is TRBD1 (5 bases). The CDR3 covers 15 residues. Trimming cost V 7 bases and J 5 bases, with 21 bases left between them. Germline V lookup: CDR1 MNHEY, CDR2 SVGAGI. CDR3 bases: TGTGCCAGCACCACGACCTTATGGGGCGGCGACGAGCAGTACTTC. It specifies CASTTTLWGGDEQYF.

V and J are TRBV4-1 and TRBJ2-2; 8 nucleotides line up with TRBD1. The CDR3 is 16 residues long. With 3 bases clipped from V and 7 bases from J, the junction kept 10 bases outside the gene matches. Looked up from germline, CDR1 is MGHRA and CDR2 is YSYEKL. The CDR3 DNA sequence: TGCGCCAGCAGCCACGACAGGGGATCAATTAACGGGGAGCTGTTTTTT. This codes for CASSHDRGSINGELFF.

The chain has TRBV7-9 and TRBJ2-2; no firm D call. Trimming stripped 11 bases from V and 3 bases from J, with 16 bases between. The CDR3 extends over 14 amino acids. Germline loops: CDR1 SEHNR, CDR2 FQNEAQ (reference sequence). CDR3 in DNA: TGTGCCCAGATTACGGGTTATGACACCGGGGAGCTGTTTTTT. Its protein product is CAQITGYDTGELFF.

This clone appeared once. J is TRBJ2-7 and V is TRBV29-1, with D maybe TRBD1 (5 bases). V lost 0 bases, J lost 3 bases, and 15 bases lay in between. CDR1 and CDR2 from the germline V gene are SQVTM and ANQGSEA. This CDR3 has 15 amino acids. The CDR3 nucleotides are TGCAGCGTTGAAGATCTGCCAGGGTCCCTCTACGAGCAGTACTTC. Translating it yields CSVEDLPGSLYEQYF.